This TCR beta chain comes out of a study of blood T cell repertoires in COVID-19. Study summary: The samples span acute and convalescent COVID-19 from the United States, Italy and Spain. T cells, B-cell-depleted T cells, or PBMCs supplied cDNA or gDNA.

Notes on this clone: The junction differs from germline at one of its ends, possibly a read error.

Measured with immunoSEQ multiplex PCR; TCRdb has only the in-frame clones, and not every one. Of about 140,000 clones detected, 88% appear once; the ten largest clones hold 8% to 11%. The sample consisted of peripheral blood. This TCR derives from a man between 60 and 70 years old with active or convalescent COVID-19.

The CDR3 loop is CASSPGADRGLERRVF. The CDR3 DNA reads TGTGCCAGCTCACCCGGAGCGGACAGGGGCCTGGAGCGTCGAGTCTTC. The chain couples TRBV18 to TRBJ2-7; 9 nucleotides match TRBD1. Germline-derived CDR1 and CDR2 are KGHSH and LQKENI. The length of the CDR3 is 16 residues.